Following are 28 T cell receptor beta chains from one sample sequenced in a study of cytomegalovirus exposure and HLA in healthy donors (TCRdb year 2017). The library relied on the immunoSEQ multiplex PCR assay. A mixture of 60 forward primers for TCR Vbeta segments and 13 reverse primers for TCR Jbeta segments was used in the multiplex PCR. The clones in this table, taken by TCRdb from immuneACCESS, are in-frame only. Not every clone is retained; where verified, under half of the shortfall comes from an unresolved V gene, and the cause of the rest is unknown. This sample is represented by approximately 160,000 clones; about 80% of them were singletons. The ten most abundant clones make up about 1% of the sample. The source material was PBMCs. The receptors shown here come from a woman aged 40 to 50 in good health and CMV-seronegative.

V is TRBV6-5 and J is TRBJ2-3; 10 bases fit TRBD2. The V gene's germline CDR1 is MNHEY and CDR2 SVGAGI. The V gene end was trimmed by 0 bases and the J gene end by 4 bases; junction bases not matched to a gene: 4. The length of the CDR3 is 16 residues. Written as DNA, the CDR3 is TGTGCCAGCAGTTACTCGACTAGCGGGTTCCCAGATACGCAGTATTTT. Translating gives CASSYSTSGFPDTQYF.

As to this clone: The sample contains more than one DNA sequence encoding this CDR3. V usage is TRBV18 and J usage is TRBJ2-7, with D possibly being TRBD2 (6 bases). The CDR3 contains 14 residues. The germline V gene encodes CDR1 KGHSH and CDR2 LQKENI. Trimming removed 3 bases from V and 0 bases from J, with 9 bases in between. The CDR3 DNA follows: TGTGCCAGCTCACCCCCGGGACTCTCCTACGAGCAGTACTTC. It yields the protein CASSPPGLSYEQYF.

The chain combines TRBV9 with TRBJ2-2, with D possibly TRBD1 on 6 matching bases. CDR1 is SGDLS and CDR2 is YYNGEE in the germline V gene. V was clipped by 4 bases and J by 5 bases, with 12 bases between them. The CDR3 contains 14 residues. The CDR3 DNA reads TGTGCCAGCAGCCCCCGAGGGGGTACCGGGGAGCTGTTTTTT. Translation gives CASSPRGGTGELFF. Filled out from reference TRBV9 and TRBJ2-2, the complete variable domain reads DSGVTQTPKHLITATGQRVTLRCSPRSGDLSVYWYQQSLDQGLQFLIQYYNGEERAKGNILERFSAQQFPDLHSELNLSSLELGDSALYFCASSPRGGTGELFFGEGSRLTVL.

The chain uses TRBV14 and TRBJ2-3; D gene unclear. This CDR3 is built from 15 residues. CDR1 and CDR2 (germline): SGHDN, FVKESK. Trimming left V 4 bases short and J 0 bases short, with 11 bases between. CDR3 DNA: TGTGCCAGCAGCCCGTTTTCGGGTAGCACAGATACGCAGTATTTT. Translation gives CASSPFSGSTDTQYF.

J is TRBJ1-5 and V is TRBV14; no clear D gene. From germline, CDR1 is SGHDN and CDR2 FVKESK. Between the trimmed V and J ends, which lost 5 bases and 0 bases, there was a span of 17 bases. The CDR3 is made up of 17 amino acids. CDR3 region: CASSKDPTDYSNQPQHF. In DNA form, the CDR3 reads TGTGCCAGCAGCAAGGACCCGACGGACTATAGCAATCAGCCCCAGCATTTT. The variable domain in full, with the rest retrieved from reference TRBV14 and TRBJ1-5, is EAGVTQFPSHSVIEKGQTVTLRCDPISGHDNLYWYRRVMGKEIKFLLHFVKESKQDESGMPNNRFLAERTGGTYSTLKVQPAELEDSGVYFCASSKDPTDYSNQPQHFGDGTRLSIL.

CDR3 nucleotide sequence: TGTGCCAGCAGCTTAGCGCGGACAGGGGACACCATATATTTT. Encoded protein: CASSLARTGDTIYF. The chain has TRBV7-6 and TRBJ1-3; 9 nucleotides match TRBD1. J lost 8 bases, V lost 0 bases, and 2 bases had no gene match. Germline V gene sequence: CDR1 SGHVS, CDR2 FNYEAQ. This CDR3 region has 14 residues.

This clone appeared once. The V call is TRBV18, the J call TRBJ2-1, with TRBD2 matching 13 bases. Trimming cost V 3 bases and J 7 bases; bases outside gene matches: 9. The germline V gene encodes CDR1 KGHSH and CDR2 LQKENI. The CDR3 is 17 amino acids. CDR3 in amino acids: CASSPNYGLAGENEQFF. The CDR3 nucleotides are TGTGCCAGCTCACCTAATTACGGACTAGCGGGAGAAAATGAGCAGTTCTTC.

The chain couples TRBV5-1 to TRBJ2-5, with 8 nucleotides matching TRBD1. The CDR3 loop spans 15 amino acids. Germline lookup yields CDR1 SGHRS and CDR2 YFSETQ. V shed 3 bases and J 4 bases; nucleotides not matched to a gene: 8. The CDR3 loop reads CASSSGQGIVETQYF. Here the CDR3 DNA reads TGCGCCAGCAGCTCCGGACAGGGAATAGTAGAGACCCAGTACTTC.

This chain uses TRBV28 with TRBJ1-2; 7 bases align to TRBD1. The J segment lost 7 bases and the V segment lost 5 bases, leaving 13 bases of the junction unmatched. Germline V gives CDR1 MDHEN, CDR2 SYDVKM. The CDR3 extends over 15 amino acids. CDR3 sequence reads: CASSTYDRAHPGYTF. Here the CDR3 DNA reads TGTGCCAGCAGTACCTACGACAGGGCCCACCCTGGCTACACCTTC.

The chain carries TRBV5-1 and TRBJ1-2; D is uncertain. This CDR3 region has 14 residues. Germline CDR1 reads SGHRS; CDR2 reads YFSETQ. V was shortened by 0 bases and J by 5 bases, with 11 bases between the two germline ends. This CDR3 reads CASSLAGEGYGYTF. CDR3 nucleotide sequence: TGCGCCAGCAGCTTGGCCGGGGAAGGATATGGCTACACCTTC.

This clone was seen a handful of times. The chain is built from TRBV30 and TRBJ2-1; possible D gene TRBD2, 7 bases. V was trimmed by 3 bases and J by 6 bases, leaving 21 bases between them. The CDR3 has 16 residues. Germline loops: CDR1 GTSNPN, CDR2 SVGIG (reference sequence). In DNA form, the CDR3 reads TGTGCCTGGAGCTCCTTGGCCGGGGGGCCTTTCAATGAGCAGTTCTTC. The encoded protein is CAWSSLAGGPFNEQFF.

This chain joins TRBV4-1 and TRBJ2-3, with 14 bases identical to TRBD2. Germline CDR1 MGHRA, CDR2 YSYEKL. CDR3 length: 16 residues. V gave up 4 bases and J gave up 4 bases; unmatched junction bases: 4. The CDR3 nucleotides are TGCGCCAGCAGCCTAGGACTAGCGGGAGGCTCAGATACGCAGTATTTT. Amino acids: CASSLGLAGGSDTQYF.

The V call is TRBV11-3, the J call TRBJ2-2; D is possibly TRBD2 (6 bases). The germline V and J ends were trimmed by 0 bases and 5 bases, with 16 bases remaining between them. Per germline, CDR1 SGHNT and CDR2 YENEEA. The CDR3 is 17 residues long. The CDR3 region has the DNA TGTGCCAGCAGCTTAGATCAATGGGGGGAATCTACCGGGGAGCTGTTTTTT. Residues: CASSLDQWGESTGELFF.

This chain links TRBV5-1 with TRBJ1-2, with 9 nucleotides matching TRBD1. Germline V gives CDR1 SGHRS, CDR2 YFSETQ. This CDR3 region has 14 residues. V dropped 2 bases and J dropped 8; count of bases not matched to a gene: 7. CDR3 nucleotides: TGCGCCAGCAGCTTAGCCGGGACAGGGACCGGCTACACCTTC. As protein: CASSLAGTGTGYTF. Drawing the rest from reference TRBV5-1 and TRBJ1-2, the complete variable domain is KAGVTQTPRYLIKTRGQQVTLSCSPISGHRSVSWYQQTPGQGLQFLFEYFSETQRNKGNFPGRFSGRQFSNSRSEMNVSTLELGDSALYLCASSLAGTGTGYTFGSGTRLTVV.

The CDR3 is CARGGEGNTIYF. Written as DNA, the CDR3 is TGTGCCAGGGGAGGGGAAGGAAACACCATATATTTT. The gene calls are TRBV6-1 and TRBJ1-3; D may be TRBD1 (5 bases). This CDR3 has 12 residues. Germline CDR1 MNHNS, CDR2 SASEGT. The V end lost 9 bases, the J end lost 4 bases, and 10 bases lay between the germline ends.

This clone has just one count. V is TRBV28 and J is TRBJ2-5; D perhaps matches TRBD1 (6 bases). The CDR3 totals 14 residues. Germline lookup yields CDR1 MDHEN and CDR2 SYDVKM. Trimming removed 4 bases at V and 1 base at J, with 10 bases between. CDR3: CASSSGTTQETQYF. The CDR3 nucleotides read TGTGCCAGCAGTTCCGGGACAACCCAAGAGACCCAGTACTTC. Full variable domain (outside the CDR3, taken from reference TRBV28 and TRBJ2-5): DVKVTQSSRYLVKRTGEKVFLECVQDMDHENMFWYRQDPGLGLRLIYFSYDVKMKEKGDIPEGYSVSREKKERFSLILESASTNQTSMYLCASSSGTTQETQYFGPGTRLLVL.

The chain uses TRBV30 and TRBJ2-3; 7 nucleotides match TRBD2. Losses at the gene ends were 0 bases for V and 6 bases for J; bases not matched to a gene: 3. The CDR3 has 13 amino acids. Germline lookup yields CDR1 GTSNPN and CDR2 SVGIG (reference sequence). CDR3 nucleotide sequence: TGTGCCTGGAGTGTAGCGGGGTCTGATACGCAGTATTTT. Translating it yields CAWSVAGSDTQYF. The full variable domain, completed using reference TRBV30 and TRBJ2-3, is SQTIHQWPATLVQPVGSPLSLECTVEGTSNPNLYWYRQAAGRGLQLLFYSVGIGQISSEVPQNLSASRPQDRQFILSSKKLLLSDSGFYLCAWSVAGSDTQYFGPGTRLTVL.

V and J are TRBV30 and TRBJ1-3; no reliable D call. The germline V and J ends were trimmed by 1 base and 0 bases, with 7 bases remaining between them. Per germline, CDR1 GTSNPN and CDR2 SVGIG (reference sequence). The CDR3 is made up of 14 amino acids. CDR3 sequence: CAWSDLSSGNTIYF. CDR3 coding DNA: TGTGCCTGGAGTGACTTGAGCTCTGGAAACACCATATATTTT.

This chain uses TRBV7-9 with TRBJ1-1, with D unclear. The CDR3 runs 15 residues. Trimming left V 2 bases short and J 3 bases short, with 13 bases between. Germline V gives CDR1 SEHNR, CDR2 FQNEAQ (reference sequence). For the CDR3, the DNA is TGTGCCAGCAGCTTAAGAGGGCTATATGACACTGAAGCTTTCTTT. Translation gives CASSLRGLYDTEAFF.

The rearrangement joins TRBV29-1 to TRBJ2-7; 9 bases are a match to TRBD2. The germline V gene encodes CDR1 SQVTM and CDR2 ANQGSEA. Germline trimming cut 6 bases from V and 4 bases from J; bases unmatched to any gene: 7. The CDR3 contains 13 residues. In DNA form, the CDR3 reads TGCAGCGTAATAGCGGGAGAGCCTTACGAGCAGTACTTC. The encoded protein is CSVIAGEPYEQYF.

In DNA form, the CDR3 reads TGTGCCACCAGCAGAGATGAGGGGGACAAGCAGTACTTC. Translating gives CATSRDEGDKQYF. The chain links TRBV15 to TRBJ2-7; D possibly corresponds to TRBD1 (6 bases). V gave up 0 bases and J gave up 8 bases, with 11 bases separating them. The CDR3 is 13 residues long. CDR1 LNHNV and CDR2 YYDKDF come from the germline V gene (reference sequence).

In the case of this clone: A read error may account for a junction end that differs from germline. V gene TRBV6-5 combines with J gene TRBJ1-5; possible D gene TRBD1, 5 bases. Germline CDR1 MNHEY, CDR2 SVGAGI. The CDR3 sequence is 14 residues long. The CDR3 region has the DNA TGTACCAGCAGTTACTCGGGGGGGGACCAGCCCCAGCATTTT. Amino acids: CTSSYSGGDQPQHF.

This clone has just one count. The chain has TRBV7-9 and TRBJ2-1; 8 bases are shared with TRBD1. Germline lookup yields CDR1 SEHNR and CDR2 FQNEAQ (reference sequence). After removal of 5 bases from V and 13 bases from J, the junction contained 7 bases not matched to a gene. The CDR3 loop spans 12 amino acids. The CDR3 nucleotides are TGTGCCAGCAGCCTTGGACAGGGAAGTCAGTTCTTC. This sequence encodes CASSLGQGSQFF. Variable domain in full (rest from reference TRBV7-9 and TRBJ2-1): DTGVSQNPRHKITKRGQNVTFRCDPISEHNRLYWYRQTLGQGPEFLTYFQNEAQLEKSRLLSDRFSAERPKGSFSTLEIQRTEQGDSAMYLCASSLGQGSQFFGPGTRLTVL.

This CDR3 reads CATSRASGTNYGYTF. The CDR3 region has the DNA TGTGCCACCAGCAGAGCTTCCGGGACAAATTATGGCTACACCTTC. V usage is TRBV15 and J usage is TRBJ1-2; weak D call: TRBD1 (6 bases). Per germline, CDR1 LNHNV and CDR2 YYDKDF (reference sequence). Trimming took 1 base from V and 5 from J, leaving 14 bases between them. CDR3 length equals 15 residues.

This chain links TRBV6-5 with TRBJ2-2, with TRBD1 matching 8 bases. The V gene end was trimmed by 0 bases and the J gene end by 5 bases; junction bases not matched to a gene: 5. The CDR3 consists of 16 residues. Germline V lookup: CDR1 MNHEY, CDR2 SVGAGI. CDR3 in DNA: TGTGCCAGCAGTTACTCCCCGGGACAGGAGACCGGGGAGCTGTTTTTT. This codes for CASSYSPGQETGELFF.

This rearrangement joins TRBV7-9 to TRBJ1-2; a weak D match, TRBD1 (5 bases). The CDR3 length is 13 residues. Germline values: CDR1 SEHNR, CDR2 FQNEAQ (reference sequence). With 5 bases removed from V and 4 bases from J, the gap between germline ends came to 11 bases. The CDR3 nucleotides read TGTGCCAGCAGCCCGGACGGGGGCTATGGCTACACCTTC. Translating it yields CASSPDGGYGYTF. Full variable domain (rest looked up from reference TRBV7-9 and TRBJ1-2): DTGVSQNPRHKITKRGQNVTFRCDPISEHNRLYWYRQTLGQGPEFLTYFQNEAQLEKSRLLSDRFSAERPKGSFSTLEIQRTEQGDSAMYLCASSPDGGYGYTFGSGTRLTVV.

This rearrangement joins TRBV7-9 to TRBJ1-2, with D maybe TRBD1 (6 bases). This CDR3 region has 14 residues. Trimming pared 5 bases from V and 6 bases from J, leaving 16 bases between. CDR1 and CDR2 (germline): SEHNR, FQNEAQ (reference sequence). The CDR3 loop is CASSPGAAGDGYTF. CDR3 nucleotide sequence: TGTGCCAGCAGCCCTGGGGCAGCAGGGGATGGCTACACCTTC.

The V gene is TRBV5-6, the J gene TRBJ2-5; TRBD2 is a possible D gene (5 bases). Gene TRBJ2-7 matches the end of the DNA better, so the J call may be wrong. CDR3 size: 15 residues. Looked up from germline, CDR1 is SGHDT and CDR2 is YYEEEE. The CDR3 protein is CASSFYLAVDYEQYF. In DNA, the CDR3 is TGTGCCAGCAGCTTCTATCTAGCTGTAGACTACGAGCAGTACTTC.